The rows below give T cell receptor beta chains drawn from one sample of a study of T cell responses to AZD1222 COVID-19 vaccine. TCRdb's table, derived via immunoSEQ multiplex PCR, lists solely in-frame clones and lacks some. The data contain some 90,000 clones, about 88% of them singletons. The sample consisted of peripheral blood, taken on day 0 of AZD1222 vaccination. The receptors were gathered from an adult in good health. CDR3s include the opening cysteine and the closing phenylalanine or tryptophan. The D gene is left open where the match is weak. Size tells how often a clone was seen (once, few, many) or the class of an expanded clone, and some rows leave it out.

cdr3_aa: CASSSPWGTGGRYEQYF; cdr3_nt: TGTGCCAGCAGTTCCCCATGGGGGACAGGGGGCAGGTACGAGCAGTACTTC; clone_size: few; j_call: TRBJ2-7; d_call: TRBD1; v_call: TRBV28
cdr3_aa: CASSSGGQGIGTF; cdr3_nt: TGTGCCAGCAGTTCTGGGGGACAGGGGATCGGGACGTTT; clone_size: .; j_call: TRBJ1-6; d_call: TRBD1; v_call: TRBV12-3/TRBV12-4
cdr3_aa: CASSRPGGGHYGYTF; cdr3_nt: TGTGCCAGCAGTCGACCAGGGGGCGGCCACTATGGCTACACCTTC; clone_size: .; j_call: TRBJ1-2; d_call: TRBD1; v_call: TRBV28
cdr3_aa: CASSGRDRGSYEQYF; cdr3_nt: TGTGCCAGCAGCGGCAGGGACAGGGGTTCCTACGAGCAGTACTTC; clone_size: .; j_call: TRBJ2-7; d_call: TRBD1; v_call: TRBV11-2
cdr3_aa: CASSQESTDTQYF; cdr3_nt: TGTGCCAGCAGCCAGGAAAGCACAGATACGCAGTATTTT; clone_size: .; j_call: TRBJ2-3; d_call: .; v_call: TRBV7-8
cdr3_aa: CASSHTDTDYEQYF; cdr3_nt: TGCGCCAGCAGCCATACAGACACAGACTACGAGCAGTACTTC; clone_size: .; j_call: TRBJ2-7; d_call: .; v_call: TRBV4-1
cdr3_aa: CASSLPGWRSNEKLFF; cdr3_nt: TGTGCCAGCAGTTTACCGGGTTGGAGGAGTAATGAAAAACTGTTTTTT; clone_size: once; j_call: TRBJ1-4; d_call: .; v_call: TRBV28
cdr3_aa: CACSLAGGRSSYNEQFF; cdr3_nt: TGTGCCTGCTCACTAGCGGGAGGGCGAAGCTCCTACAATGAGCAGTTCTTC; clone_size: .; j_call: TRBJ2-1; d_call: TRBD2; v_call: TRBV30
cdr3_aa: CASSKGLSMNTEAFF; cdr3_nt: TGTGCCAGCAGTAAGGGACTGAGCATGAACACTGAAGCTTTCTTT; clone_size: .; j_call: TRBJ1-1; d_call: .; v_call: TRBV25-1
cdr3_aa: CASSDSGGGPTDTQYF; cdr3_nt: TGTGCCAGCAGCGATAGCGGGGGAGGCCCCACAGATACGCAGTATTTT; clone_size: .; j_call: TRBJ2-3; d_call: TRBD2; v_call: TRBV9
cdr3_aa: CASSKSVGTSDNEQFF; cdr3_nt: TGTGCCAGTAGTAAATCAGTCGGGACTTCTGACAATGAGCAGTTCTTC; clone_size: .; j_call: TRBJ2-1; d_call: .; v_call: TRBV19
cdr3_aa: CASSYVLTGNTEAFF; cdr3_nt: TGTGCCAGCAGTTACGTCCTGACAGGCAACACTGAAGCTTTCTTT; clone_size: once; j_call: TRBJ1-1; d_call: .; v_call: TRBV6-5
cdr3_aa: CASRATGGGSPLHF; cdr3_nt: TGTGCCAGCAGGGCGACAGGAGGGGGGTCACCCCTCCACTTT; clone_size: .; j_call: TRBJ1-6; d_call: .; v_call: TRBV2
cdr3_aa: CASSMIAGAGTDTQYF; cdr3_nt: TGTGCCAGTAGTATGATCGCGGGGGCCGGCACAGATACGCAGTATTTT; clone_size: .; j_call: TRBJ2-3; d_call: .; v_call: TRBV19
cdr3_aa: CASSPLDSPDGYTF; cdr3_nt: TGTGCCAGCAGTCCCTTGGACTCCCCAGATGGCTACACCTTC; clone_size: .; j_call: TRBJ1-2; d_call: .; v_call: TRBV25-1
cdr3_aa: CASSMDRNSNQPQHF; cdr3_nt: TGTGCCAGTAGTATGGACAGAAATAGCAATCAGCCCCAGCATTTT; clone_size: .; j_call: TRBJ1-5; d_call: .; v_call: TRBV19
cdr3_aa: CASTLTSGKETQYF; cdr3_nt: TGTGCCAGCACCCTGACTAGCGGGAAAGAGACCCAGTACTTC; clone_size: .; j_call: TRBJ2-5; d_call: TRBD2; v_call: TRBV7-9
cdr3_aa: CASSLNNENEQFF; cdr3_nt: TGCGCCAGCAGCCTCAATAACGAGAATGAGCAGTTCTTC; clone_size: few; j_call: TRBJ2-1; d_call: .; v_call: TRBV4-3
cdr3_aa: CASNRDNTGELFF; cdr3_nt: TGTGCCAGCAACAGGGATAACACCGGGGAGCTGTTTTTT; clone_size: .; j_call: TRBJ2-2; d_call: .; v_call: TRBV9
cdr3_aa: CASSLAPYNEQFF; cdr3_nt: TGTGCCAGCAGCTTAGCCCCGTACAATGAGCAGTTCTTC; clone_size: .; j_call: TRBJ2-1; d_call: .; v_call: TRBV7-2
cdr3_aa: CASSTGGQGARARYF; cdr3_nt: TGTGCCAGCAGCACCGGGGGACAGGGGGCCCGAGCGAGGTACTTC; clone_size: .; j_call: TRBJ2-7; d_call: TRBD1; v_call: TRBV28
cdr3_aa: CASSPPGTGLAGLANTGELFF; cdr3_nt: TGTGCCAGTAGCCCACCCGGGACGGGACTAGCGGGACTGGCGAACACCGGGGAGCTGTTTTTT; clone_size: .; j_call: TRBJ2-2; d_call: TRBD2; v_call: TRBV19
cdr3_aa: CASSRSLTGSYEQYF; cdr3_nt: TGTGCCAGCAGTCGAAGCTTGACAGGGAGTTACGAGCAGTACTTC; clone_size: once; j_call: TRBJ2-7; d_call: TRBD1; v_call: TRBV3-1/TRBV3-2
cdr3_aa: CASSLGYRGDSPLHF; cdr3_nt: TGTGCCAGCAGCTTAGGGTACAGGGGTGATTCACCCCTCCACTTT; clone_size: few; j_call: TRBJ1-6; d_call: TRBD1; v_call: TRBV7-2
cdr3_aa: CSVGGRSSYEQYF; cdr3_nt: TGCAGCGTGGGGGGGCGGAGTTCCTACGAGCAGTACTTC; clone_size: .; j_call: TRBJ2-7; d_call: .; v_call: TRBV29-1
cdr3_aa: CASSEVESVVSYEQYF; cdr3_nt: TGTGCCAGCAGTGAAGTCGAATCCGTTGTCTCCTACGAGCAGTACTTC; clone_size: .; j_call: TRBJ2-7; d_call: .; v_call: TRBV6-1
cdr3_aa: CASSLQDRGHGYTF; cdr3_nt: TGTGCCAGTAGTCTCCAGGACAGGGGACATGGCTACACCTTC; clone_size: .; j_call: TRBJ1-2; d_call: TRBD1; v_call: TRBV19
cdr3_aa: CASSSRTAQETQYF; cdr3_nt: TGTGCCAGCAGCTCCCGGACGGCACAAGAGACCCAGTACTTC; clone_size: .; j_call: TRBJ2-5; d_call: .; v_call: TRBV13
cdr3_aa: CASSDPGTSHEQYF; cdr3_nt: TGTGCCAGCAGCGACCCCGGGACCTCCCACGAGCAGTACTTC; clone_size: .; j_call: TRBJ2-7; d_call: .; v_call: TRBV7-3
cdr3_aa: CASSAAPPSGTRDTQYF; cdr3_nt: TGTGCCAGCAGCGCCGCCCCCCCTAGCGGGACCCGGGATACGCAGTATTTT; clone_size: few; j_call: TRBJ2-3; d_call: TRBD2; v_call: TRBV7-2
cdr3_aa: CSAPGNGYTF; cdr3_nt: TGCAGTGCCCCAGGGAATGGCTACACCTTC; clone_size: .; j_call: TRBJ1-2; d_call: .; v_call: TRBV20-1
cdr3_aa: CASSRGQGSNQPQHF; cdr3_nt: TGTGCCAGTAGTCGGGGACAGGGCAGCAATCAGCCCCAGCATTTT; clone_size: .; j_call: TRBJ1-5; d_call: TRBD1; v_call: TRBV19
cdr3_aa: CASSPTGGSYEQYF; cdr3_nt: TGTGCCAGCAGCCCAACGGGCGGTTCCTACGAGCAGTACTTC; clone_size: .; j_call: TRBJ2-7; d_call: .; v_call: TRBV9
cdr3_aa: CASSQVATGDEKLFF; cdr3_nt: TGTGCCAGCAGCCAAGTAGCCACAGGGGATGAAAAACTGTTTTTT; clone_size: .; j_call: TRBJ1-4; d_call: TRBD1; v_call: TRBV4-2
cdr3_aa: CSVRTGGINEQFF; cdr3_nt: TGCAGCGTTCGGACAGGGGGCATCAATGAGCAGTTCTTC; clone_size: .; j_call: TRBJ2-1; d_call: TRBD1; v_call: TRBV29-1
cdr3_aa: CASSQVSLPTANYGYTF; cdr3_nt: TGTGCCAGCAGCCAAGTCTCCCTCCCCACAGCTAACTATGGCTACACCTTC; clone_size: .; j_call: TRBJ1-2; d_call: .; v_call: TRBV4-2